This T cell receptor beta chain appears in the sequencing data of a study of cytomegalovirus exposure and HLA in healthy donors. PCR used 60 Vbeta primers and 13 Jbeta primers. The table came from immunoSEQ multiplex PCR; TCRdb's copy has only in-frame clones and leaves some out. The table records about 94,000 clones, roughly 79% of them present only once. Overall study findings and caveats: Later analysis demonstrated an association between a missense DCLRE1C variant and TCR beta V- and J-gene trimming.

This CDR3 has 16 residues. Trimming stripped 0 bases from V and 0 bases from J, with 9 bases between. Germline lookup yields CDR1 SGHNT and CDR2 YYREEE (reference sequence). Worth noting for this clone: The antigen is unknown.

The sequence was collected from a woman aged 40-49 years in good health and CMV-seronegative. The V call is TRBV5-4, the J call TRBJ2-2, with D possibly TRBD2 on 5 matching bases. Source material: PBMCs. The CDR3 loop reads CASSLAGGANTGELFF. The CDR3 DNA follows: TGTGCCAGCAGCTTGGCCGGAGGAGCGAACACCGGGGAGCTGTTTTTT.